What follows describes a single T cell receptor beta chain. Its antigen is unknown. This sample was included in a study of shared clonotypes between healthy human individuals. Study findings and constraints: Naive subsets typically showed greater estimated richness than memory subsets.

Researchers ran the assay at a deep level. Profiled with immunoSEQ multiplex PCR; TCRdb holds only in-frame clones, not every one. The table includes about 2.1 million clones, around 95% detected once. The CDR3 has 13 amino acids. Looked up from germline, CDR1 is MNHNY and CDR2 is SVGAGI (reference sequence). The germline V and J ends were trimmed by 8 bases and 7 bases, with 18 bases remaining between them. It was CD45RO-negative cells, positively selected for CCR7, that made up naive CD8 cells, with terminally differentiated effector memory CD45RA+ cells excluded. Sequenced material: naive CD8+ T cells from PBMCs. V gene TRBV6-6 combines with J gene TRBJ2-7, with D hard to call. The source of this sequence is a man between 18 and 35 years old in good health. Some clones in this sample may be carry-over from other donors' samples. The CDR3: CASYHDGLDEQYF. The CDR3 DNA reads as TGTGCCAGCTATCACGACGGTTTGGATGAGCAGTACTTC.